Listed below are T cell receptor beta chains from one sample, sequenced in a study of Ad26.COV2.S vaccination and SARS-CoV-2 variants. The protocol was immunoSEQ multiplex PCR, while the TCRdb copy is restricted to in-frame clones and leaves out a portion. This table has approximately 450,000 clones, around nine tenths appearing once. The source was peripheral blood, collected in a trial of Ad26.COV2.S vaccine versus placebo. These receptors were obtained from a person aged 18-60 years who received the Ad26.COV2.S COVID-19 vaccine or a placebo. Both conserved end residues are part of each CDR3. The order of the fields is clone size, V gene, D gene, J gene, CDR3 DNA, CDR3 protein. D genes are given only for firm matches. Expanded clones get a size class; other rows say once, few or many, or leave the size out.

size: -; V: TRBV6-2/TRBV6-3; D: -; J: TRBJ2-7; DNA: TGTGCCAGCAGTCCCCAGTGGGAAGTTCCCTACGAGCAGTACTTC; CDR3: CASSPQWEVPYEQYF
size: -; V: TRBV9; D: -; J: TRBJ1-3; DNA: TGTGCCAGCAGCGTCGACGGACGCTCTGGAAACACCATATATTTT; CDR3: CASSVDGRSGNTIYF
size: few; V: TRBV4-3; D: -; J: TRBJ1-2; DNA: TGCGCCAGCAGCCAAGACCGAGGGGGTGGCTATGGCTACACCTTC; CDR3: CASSQDRGGGYGYTF
size: -; V: TRBV11-2; D: TRBD1; J: TRBJ2-7; DNA: TGTGCCAGCAGCTTAGGGACAGGGGAGTACGAGCAGTACTTC; CDR3: CASSLGTGEYEQYF
size: -; V: TRBV19; D: TRBD1; J: TRBJ1-5; DNA: TGTGCCAGTAAACAAATGGACAGGCCCAATCAGCCCCAGCATTTT; CDR3: CASKQMDRPNQPQHF
size: -; V: TRBV3-1/TRBV3-2; D: TRBD1; J: TRBJ1-2; DNA: TGTGCCAGCAGCCAAGTTATCGGACAGGGGGCTCAGGATGGCTACACCTTC; CDR3: CASSQVIGQGAQDGYTF
size: -; V: TRBV15; D: -; J: TRBJ1-3; DNA: TGTGCCACCAGCAGAGCAGGGAGTGGAAACACCATATATTTT; CDR3: CATSRAGSGNTIYF
size: -; V: TRBV7-3; D: -; J: TRBJ2-2; DNA: TGTGCCAGCAGCCCTCCCCCGGGGACCACCGGGGAGCTGTTTTTT; CDR3: CASSPPPGTTGELFF
size: -; V: TRBV5-1; D: -; J: TRBJ2-7; DNA: TGCGCCAGCAGCTTTCCAGGGGCATCCTACGAGCAGTACTTC; CDR3: CASSFPGASYEQYF
size: -; V: TRBV7-2; D: TRBD1; J: TRBJ2-5; DNA: TGTGCCAGCAGCCCGGGACAGTTCCAAGAGACCCAGTACTTC; CDR3: CASSPGQFQETQYF
size: -; V: TRBV6-1; D: TRBD1; J: TRBJ1-4; DNA: TGTGCCAGCAGTGAAGCGAAGACAGGGCTTAATAAACTGTTTTTT; CDR3: CASSEAKTGLNKLFF
size: -; V: TRBV6-4; D: -; J: TRBJ2-1; DNA: TGTGCCAGCAGTGACACGGAGCCCCAGTTCTTC; CDR3: CASSDTEPQFF
size: -; V: TRBV10-1; D: TRBD2; J: TRBJ2-1; DNA: TGCGCCAGCAGTGGGAGCGGGAGACAGGAGCAGTTCTTC; CDR3: CASSGSGRQEQFF
size: -; V: TRBV10-3; D: TRBD2; J: TRBJ2-2; DNA: TGTGCCACCCAGCGGGAGAGGACCGGGGAGCTGTTTTTT; CDR3: CATQRERTGELFF
size: -; V: TRBV28; D: TRBD1; J: TRBJ1-6; DNA: TGTGCCAGCAAGCTGACAGGGGATAATTCACCCCTCCACTTT; CDR3: CASKLTGDNSPLHF
size: -; V: TRBV28; D: TRBD1; J: TRBJ1-5; DNA: TGTGCCAGCAGTTCAGGGGGCGCGGGCAATCAGCCCCAGCATTTT; CDR3: CASSSGGAGNQPQHF
size: -; V: TRBV7-9; D: TRBD2; J: TRBJ2-2; DNA: TGTGCCAGCAGCCTAGTAGCGGGAAGCACCGGGGAGCTGTTTTTT; CDR3: CASSLVAGSTGELFF
size: -; V: TRBV4-2; D: -; J: TRBJ1-3; DNA: TGTGCCAGCAGCCAAGATGAGGGAGGACGGTACTCTGGAAACACCATATATTTT; CDR3: CASSQDEGGRYSGNTIYF
size: once; V: TRBV5-1; D: TRBD2; J: TRBJ2-1; DNA: TGCGCCAGCAGCTCGGGACTAGCGGACTTCAATGAGCAGTTCTTC; CDR3: CASSSGLADFNEQFF
size: -; V: TRBV27; D: TRBD1; J: TRBJ1-6; DNA: TGTGCCAGCAGTTGGGACAGGGATAATTCACCCCTCCACTTT; CDR3: CASSWDRDNSPLHF
size: -; V: TRBV9; D: TRBD1; J: TRBJ1-1; DNA: TGTGCCAGCAGCGTAGGAGGGGGACAGTTGAACACTGAAGCTTTCTTT; CDR3: CASSVGGGQLNTEAFF
size: -; V: TRBV5-4; D: -; J: TRBJ2-1; DNA: TGTGCCAGCAGCTCGTTCGGTGCGGCTAGCTCCTACAATGAGCAGTTCTTC; CDR3: CASSSFGAASSYNEQFF
size: -; V: TRBV4-1; D: -; J: TRBJ2-6; DNA: TGCGCCAGCAGCCAAGTGGCTGGGGCCAACGTCCTGACTTTC; CDR3: CASSQVAGANVLTF
size: -; V: TRBV7-2; D: TRBD1; J: TRBJ2-2; DNA: TGTGCCAGCAGCTTAGCGGGACAGGGCGTCGGGGAGCTGTTTTTT; CDR3: CASSLAGQGVGELFF
size: -; V: TRBV20-1; D: -; J: TRBJ2-5; DNA: TGCAGTGCTAGGGACTGCTTAACGTACTTC; CDR3: CSARDCLTYF
size: -; V: TRBV5-4; D: TRBD2; J: TRBJ2-7; DNA: TGTGCCAGCAGCTTGTCAGCGGGAGGGAACTACGAGCAGTACTTC; CDR3: CASSLSAGGNYEQYF
size: -; V: TRBV24-1; D: -; J: TRBJ2-3; DNA: TGTGCCACCAGTCCCCTGGAGGGGGGCACAGATACGCAGTATTTT; CDR3: CATSPLEGGTDTQYF
size: -; V: TRBV7-9; D: -; J: TRBJ1-1; DNA: TGTGCCAGCAGCTTAGTACAGATGAACACTGAAGCTTTCTTT; CDR3: CASSLVQMNTEAFF
size: -; V: TRBV28; D: TRBD2; J: TRBJ2-1; DNA: TGTGCCAGCAGTGCCGGGACTAGCGGGAACAATGAGCAGTTCTTC; CDR3: CASSAGTSGNNEQFF
size: -; V: TRBV7-2; D: TRBD2; J: TRBJ2-7; DNA: TGTGCCAGCAGCTTCCGCGGGGGGCAGGGGTCCTACGAGCAGTACTTC; CDR3: CASSFRGGQGSYEQYF
size: -; V: TRBV23-1; D: TRBD1; J: TRBJ2-3; DNA: TGCGCCAGCGGTGGGACAGACAAAACAGATACGCAGTATTTT; CDR3: CASGGTDKTDTQYF
size: -; V: TRBV4-3; D: -; J: TRBJ1-5; DNA: TGCGCCAGCAGCCAAGATCCATATCAGCCCCAGCATTTT; CDR3: CASSQDPYQPQHF
size: -; V: TRBV7-2; D: -; J: TRBJ1-2; DNA: TGTGCCAGCAGTCTCGGAATACCCTATGGCTACACCTTC; CDR3: CASSLGIPYGYTF
size: -; V: TRBV4-2; D: -; J: TRBJ1-1; DNA: TGTGCCAGCAGCCAAGCCACTCGCAAACTTGAAGCTTTCTTT; CDR3: CASSQATRKLEAFF
size: -; V: TRBV19; D: TRBD1; J: TRBJ1-5; DNA: TGTGCCAGTAGTATAGTGGGGACAGGGGAGGGTGGTAATCAGCCCCAGCATTTT; CDR3: CASSIVGTGEGGNQPQHF
size: few; V: TRBV14; D: -; J: TRBJ2-6; DNA: TGTGCCAGCAGCCGCTTCTCCCTGGGCTCTGGGGCCAACGTCCTGACTTTC; CDR3: CASSRFSLGSGANVLTF
size: -; V: TRBV9; D: TRBD1; J: TRBJ2-3; DNA: TGTGCCAGCAGCAGAGGGGGACAGGTTAGCACAGATACGCAGTATTTT; CDR3: CASSRGGQVSTDTQYF
size: -; V: TRBV6-5; D: -; J: TRBJ1-5; DNA: TGTGCCAGCAGTCAGGTACGGTTCGGGCCCCAGCATTTT; CDR3: CASSQVRFGPQHF
size: -; V: TRBV5-4; D: TRBD2; J: TRBJ2-7; DNA: TGTGCCAGCAGCTTGGCGGGAGGGCCCGCCTACGAGCAGTACTTC; CDR3: CASSLAGGPAYEQYF
size: -; V: TRBV7-9; D: -; J: TRBJ2-3; DNA: TGTGCCAGCAGCTTAAACCGGGGCACAGATACGCAGTATTTT; CDR3: CASSLNRGTDTQYF
size: -; V: TRBV7-8; D: TRBD1; J: TRBJ1-5; DNA: TGTGCCAGCAGCTTAGGGGACAGGGGACGCCGACAGAATCAGCCCCAGCATTTT; CDR3: CASSLGDRGRRQNQPQHF
size: few; V: TRBV2; D: TRBD2; J: TRBJ2-3; DNA: TGTGCCAGCAGTGAGTTTCCTAGCGGGACTGGAGATACGCAGTATTTT; CDR3: CASSEFPSGTGDTQYF
size: -; V: TRBV6-5; D: TRBD1; J: TRBJ1-4; DNA: TGTGCCAGCAGTTACTACACAGGGGCTAATGAAAAACTGTTTTTT; CDR3: CASSYYTGANEKLFF
size: -; V: TRBV6-6; D: -; J: TRBJ1-4; DNA: TGTGCCAGCAGTCACCCGAGGGTCGGCAGGGCAAAAGGGAAACTGTTTTTT; CDR3: CASSHPRVGRAKGKLFF
size: few; V: TRBV28; D: -; J: TRBJ2-7; DNA: TGTGCCAGCAGTTCAGGAACCTACGAGCAGTACTTC; CDR3: CASSSGTYEQYF
size: -; V: TRBV13; D: -; J: TRBJ2-3; DNA: TGTGCCAGCAGCCCCCCCGGTGGGTATGGGAGAGATACGCAGTATTTT; CDR3: CASSPPGGYGRDTQYF
size: -; V: TRBV12-3/TRBV12-4; D: -; J: TRBJ1-5; DNA: TGTGCCAGCAGCCCGCAAAACAATCAGCCCCAGCATTTT; CDR3: CASSPQNNQPQHF
size: -; V: TRBV29-1; D: -; J: TRBJ1-1; DNA: TGCAGCGTTTACGAGCCGGACACTGAAGCTTTCTTT; CDR3: CSVYEPDTEAFF
size: -; V: TRBV14; D: TRBD2; J: TRBJ2-1; DNA: TGTGCCAGCAGCCAAGGGACTAGCGGGAGGGTCAATGAGCAGTTCTTC; CDR3: CASSQGTSGRVNEQFF
size: -; V: TRBV2; D: -; J: TRBJ1-5; DNA: TGTGCCAGCTCGGGACTTACCGTCGATCAGCCCCAGCATTTT; CDR3: CASSGLTVDQPQHF
size: -; V: TRBV29-1; D: -; J: TRBJ1-2; DNA: TGCAGCGTTATTGCAGAAAACTATGGCTACACCTTC; CDR3: CSVIAENYGYTF
size: -; V: TRBV4-1; D: TRBD2; J: TRBJ2-1; DNA: TGCGCCAGCAGCCAAAAACTAGCGGACTACAATGAGCAGTTCTTC; CDR3: CASSQKLADYNEQFF